Listed below are T cell receptor beta chains from one sample, sequenced in a study of somatic mutations in cytotoxic T cells in rheumatoid arthritis. Assay: immunoSEQ multiplex PCR; the TCRdb copy retains only in-frame clones and omits some. The data show approximately 11,000 clones, 70% to 85% seen once. The sequencing sample was made of CD8+ T cells sorted from blood. Every receptor here comes from a woman in her 40s in good health. The CDR3 runs from the conserved cysteine through the conserved F or W. D genes are given only for firm matches. Size tells how often a clone was seen (once, few, many) or the class of an expanded clone, and some rows leave it out.

CASSTLEGPDTQYF TGTGCCAGCAGCACTTTGGAGGGGCCAGATACGCAGTATTTT TRBV7-9 NA TRBJ2-3 NA
CASSYYGGYNEQFF TGTGCCAGCAGTTATTACGGGGGCTACAATGAGCAGTTCTTC TRBV6-5 NA TRBJ2-1 NA
CASIVPPGHEQFF TGTGCCAGCATCGTACCCCCGGGGCATGAGCAGTTCTTC TRBV6-1 NA TRBJ2-1 NA
CASCLSPRDRSMNTEAFF TGTGCCAGCTGCCTCTCTCCCCGGGACAGGAGCATGAACACTGAAGCTTTCTTT TRBV2 NA TRBJ1-1 TRBD1
CASSVYVSGSPGELFF TGTGCCAGCAGCGTCTATGTTAGCGGGAGCCCCGGGGAGCTGTTTTTT TRBV9 NA TRBJ2-2 TRBD2
CASSPEAAGYEAFF TGTGCCAGCAGCCCCGAGGCGGCAGGGTATGAAGCTTTCTTT TRBV11-2 few TRBJ1-1 NA
CASSLGGDTYEQYF TGTGCCAGCAGCTTGGGGGGGGACACCTACGAGCAGTACTTC TRBV5-6 NA TRBJ2-7 NA
CASSAGLAMDYGYTF TGTGCCAGCAGCGCCGGGTTGGCAATGGACTATGGCTACACCTTC TRBV13 once TRBJ1-2 NA
CASSLSGQGSFNEQYF TGTGCCAGCAGCTTATCGGGACAGGGGTCTTTCAACGAGCAGTACTTC TRBV7-9 few TRBJ2-7 TRBD1
CARRGGVETQYF TGTGCCAGACGGGGTGGGGTAGAGACCCAGTACTTC TRBV6-4 NA TRBJ2-5 NA
CASSQDVAQPQHF TGCGCCAGCAGCCAAGACGTGGCCCAGCCCCAGCATTTT TRBV4-3 few TRBJ1-5 NA
CASSPYGGVGPQHF TGTGCCAGCAGCCCATACGGTGGAGTAGGGCCCCAGCATTTT TRBV9 few TRBJ1-5 NA
CASSESPQADTQYF TGTGCCAGCAGCGAGTCCCCCCAGGCAGATACGCAGTATTTT TRBV9 NA TRBJ2-3 NA
CASSGTEAFF TGTGCCAGCAGTGGCACTGAAGCTTTCTTT TRBV6-6 NA TRBJ1-1 NA
CASSPQGELVGDEQFF TGCGCCAGCAGCCCTCAGGGGGAACTAGTAGGTGATGAGCAGTTCTTC TRBV4-1 NA TRBJ2-1 TRBD1
CASSARTSSLLMPYEQYF TGTGCCAGCAGTGCTAGGACTAGTTCACTCTTAATGCCCTACGAGCAGTACTTC TRBV6-1 NA TRBJ2-7 TRBD2
CASSLAYLQGASGYTF TGTGCCAGCAGCTTAGCGTATTTACAGGGGGCGAGTGGCTACACCTTC TRBV7-8 once TRBJ1-2 TRBD1
CASSAGSAGVYGYTF TGTGCCAGCAGCGCTGGGTCCGCTGGGGTTTATGGCTACACCTTC TRBV14 few TRBJ1-2 NA
CASSLSPLEDRGWQETQYF TGTGCCAGCAGTTTAAGCCCCCTGGAGGACAGGGGGTGGCAAGAGACCCAGTACTTC TRBV28 NA TRBJ2-5 TRBD1
CASGSGTGVTGELFF TGTGCCAGCGGATCCGGGACAGGGGTCACCGGGGAGCTGTTTTTT TRBV6-1 NA TRBJ2-2 TRBD1
CASSIDGRPNTGELFF TGTGCCAGTAGTATAGACGGCCGTCCGAACACCGGGGAGCTGTTTTTT TRBV19 few TRBJ2-2 NA
CASSLVHPGTSGRGEQFF TGTGCCAGCAGCTTAGTTCATCCCGGGACTAGCGGGAGGGGTGAGCAGTTCTTC TRBV7-8 NA TRBJ2-1 TRBD2
CASSLMTGGLETQYF TGTGCCAGCAGCTTGATGACAGGGGGCCTGGAGACCCAGTACTTC TRBV5-4 NA TRBJ2-5 TRBD1
CASSPGAGAYGYTF TGTGCCAGCAGTCCTGGAGCAGGGGCCTATGGCTACACCTTC TRBV7-9 NA TRBJ1-2 NA
CASISYDRANYGYTF TGTGCCAGCATCTCCTACGACAGGGCGAACTATGGCTACACCTTC TRBV6-1 NA TRBJ1-2 TRBD1
CASLTENLAGEETQYF TGCGCCAGCTTAACCGAAAATCTAGCGGGGGAAGAGACCCAGTACTTC TRBV10-2 NA TRBJ2-5 TRBD2
CASSLIGVHTGELFF TGTGCCAGCAGCTTAATCGGGGTTCACACCGGGGAGCTGTTTTTT TRBV7-9 once TRBJ2-2 NA
CASSYSPGLDTIYF TGTGCCAGCAGTTACTCGCCCGGGCTAGACACCATATATTTT TRBV6-5 NA TRBJ1-3 NA
CASSQDWQRNEQFF TGCGCCAGCAGCCAAGATTGGCAGAGAAATGAGCAGTTCTTC TRBV4-3 NA TRBJ2-1 NA
CASSETSGVPPHTDTQYF TGTGCCAGCAGCGAGACTAGCGGAGTCCCCCCCCACACAGATACGCAGTATTTT TRBV7-2 NA TRBJ2-3 TRBD2
CASSEDIREGAHNSPLHF TGTGCCAGCAGTGAAGACATCAGGGAGGGGGCCCATAATTCACCCCTCCACTTT TRBV6-1 NA TRBJ1-6 TRBD1
CSATSGSSYEQYF TGCAGTGCTACTAGCGGGAGCTCCTACGAGCAGTACTTC TRBV29-1 NA TRBJ2-7 TRBD2
CASSQALADYNEQFF TGTGCCAGCAGCCAAGCACTAGCGGACTACAATGAGCAGTTCTTC TRBV4-2 few TRBJ2-1 TRBD2
CASSQGTSGYYEQYF TGCGCCAGCAGCCAGGGGACTAGCGGATACTACGAGCAGTACTTC TRBV4-3 NA TRBJ2-7 TRBD2
CASIPRTKHTEAFF TGTGCCAGCATCCCGAGGACGAAGCACACTGAAGCTTTCTTT TRBV5-5 NA TRBJ1-1 NA
CASSPTGEEVQETQYF TGTGCCAGCAGCCCCACAGGGGAGGAAGTACAAGAGACCCAGTACTTC TRBV11-2 NA TRBJ2-5 NA
CASSDRYYNEQFF TGTGCCAGCAGTGACCGATACTACAATGAGCAGTTCTTC TRBV7-9 NA TRBJ2-1 NA
CASSVEGTKTGGLGGYTF TGTGCCAGCAGCGTAGAGGGAACCAAGACAGGGGGCTTAGGTGGCTACACCTTC TRBV9 NA TRBJ1-2 TRBD1
CASSFRGAEAFF TGTGCCAGTAGCTTTAGGGGGGCTGAAGCTTTCTTT TRBV19 few TRBJ1-1 NA
CASSITGTGSGYTF TGTGCCAGCAGTATTACCGGGACAGGGTCTGGCTACACCTTC TRBV28 NA TRBJ1-2 TRBD1
CASTPGGTGGYNEQFF TGTGCCAGCACCCCGGGTGGGACAGGGGGCTACAATGAGCAGTTCTTC TRBV2 NA TRBJ2-1 TRBD1
CASSLSRGPRGQPQHF TGTGCCAGCAGTTTATCCCGGGGCCCCCGGGGTCAGCCCCAGCATTTT TRBV28 NA TRBJ1-5 NA
CASSELGLAGETQYF TGTGCCAGCAGTGAACTCGGACTAGCGGGAGAGACCCAGTACTTC TRBV2 NA TRBJ2-5 TRBD2
CASSEGTQGAVNYGYTF TGTGCCAGCAGTGAAGGTACACAGGGGGCGGTTAACTATGGCTACACCTTC TRBV6-1 once TRBJ1-2 TRBD1
CASSETSGGAMDTQYF TGTGCCAGCAGTGAGACTAGCGGGGGGGCGATGGATACGCAGTATTTT TRBV6-4 NA TRBJ2-3 TRBD2
CASSESTAYGYTF TGTGCCAGCAGTGAATCGACAGCCTATGGCTACACCTTC TRBV25-1 NA TRBJ1-2 NA
CASSRSGQANTEAFF TGTGCCAGCAGTCGATCGGGACAAGCGAACACTGAAGCTTTCTTT TRBV2 NA TRBJ1-1 NA
CASSQDGAEAFF TGCGCCAGCAGCCAAGATGGTGCGGAAGCTTTCTTT TRBV4-1 NA TRBJ1-1 NA
CASSRGHINTEAFF TGTGCCAGCAGTCGAGGACATATTAACACTGAAGCTTTCTTT TRBV6-6 NA TRBJ1-1 NA
CASSQGATTSGLDNEQFF TGCGCCAGCAGCCAAGGTGCAACCACTAGCGGGCTAGACAATGAGCAGTTCTTC TRBV4-3 few TRBJ2-1 TRBD2
CASSEDTGELFF TGTGCCAGCAGTGAGGACACCGGGGAGCTGTTTTTT TRBV25-1 NA TRBJ2-2 NA
CASSFLGQGSYEQYF TGTGCCAGCAGCTTCTTAGGACAGGGATCCTACGAGCAGTACTTC TRBV5-6 NA TRBJ2-7 TRBD1
CATSWGGSSYEQYF TGTGCCACCTCCTGGGGGGGGAGCTCCTACGAGCAGTACTTC TRBV11-3 NA TRBJ2-7 TRBD2
CASSLDREDTEAFF TGTGCCAGCAGCTTGGACAGGGAGGACACTGAAGCTTTCTTT TRBV5-6 medium-sized TRBJ1-1 NA
CASSPHSGNEQFF TGTGCCAGCAGCCCCCATAGCGGAAATGAGCAGTTCTTC TRBV11-2 once TRBJ2-1 NA
CASSFGGTGANVLTF TGTGCCAGCAGCTTCGGCGGAACTGGGGCCAACGTCCTGACTTTC TRBV7-3 NA TRBJ2-6 NA
CASSFFQGVRPVDGEQFF TGTGCCAGCAGTTTTTTTCAGGGAGTCAGGCCGGTCGACGGTGAGCAGTTCTTC TRBV28 NA TRBJ2-1 NA
CASSYGQGASETQYF TGTGCCAGCAGCTACGGACAGGGGGCATCAGAGACCCAGTACTTC TRBV7-9 NA TRBJ2-5 TRBD1